These 14 T cell receptor beta chains were all obtained from the same sample, sequenced in a study of shared clonotypes between healthy human individuals. Assay used: immunoSEQ multiplex PCR; TCRdb lists only in-frame clones, some missing. This table has some 2,000,000 clones, roughly 94% appearing once. Source material: naive CD4+ T cells sorted from blood. Indicated subset: CD45RA+ positively selected. The receptors originated from a man between 18 and 29 years old in good health.

The rearrangement links TRBV6-6 to TRBJ1-1; possibly TRBD1 for D (5 bases). This CDR3 has 13 residues. Trimming stripped 5 bases from V and 4 bases from J, with 11 bases between. CDR1 is MNHNY and CDR2 is SVGAGI in the germline V gene (reference sequence). The CDR3 sequence is CASSQGRGTEAFF. CDR3 coding DNA: TGTGCCAGCAGTCAGGGACGGGGCACTGAAGCTTTCTTT.

The gene calls are TRBV6-1 and TRBJ2-5; TRBD1 aligns across 9 bases. Germline-derived CDR1 and CDR2 are MNHNS and SASEGT. V shed 2 bases and J 4 bases; nucleotides not matched to a gene: 2. The CDR3 has 14 residues. Here the CDR3 reads CASSERGQGETQYF. The CDR3 bases are TGTGCCAGCAGTGAACGGGGACAGGGAGAGACCCAGTACTTC.

This chain links TRBV6-5 with TRBJ1-1, with D tentatively TRBD1 (6 bases). V gave up 6 bases and J gave up 4 bases, with 15 bases separating them. Germline loops: CDR1 MNHEY, CDR2 SVGAGI. This CDR3 comprises 14 residues. The DNA of the CDR3 is TGTGCCAGCAGCCGGACAGTCTACACCACTGAAGCTTTCTTT. Protein sequence: CASSRTVYTTEAFF.

The rearrangement uses TRBV27 and TRBJ1-1; 10 bases fit TRBD1. J gave up 3 bases and V 5 bases, and 3 bases lay outside the gene matches. CDR3 length equals 14 residues. The V gene's germline CDR1 is MNHEY and CDR2 SMNVEV (reference sequence). CDR3 sequence (DNA): TGTGCCAGCAGTCCTGGGACAGGGGACACTGAAGCTTTCTTT. As protein: CASSPGTGDTEAFF.

The chain couples TRBV27 to TRBJ2-7; 9 bases fit TRBD2. CDR1 is MNHEY and CDR2 is SMNVEV in the germline V gene (reference sequence). J gave up 4 bases and V 5 bases, and 6 bases lay outside the gene matches. There are 14 residues in the CDR3. CDR3 protein: CASSPGLAGYEQYF. The CDR3 nucleotides read TGTGCCAGCAGTCCGGGACTAGCAGGGTACGAGCAGTACTTC.

With regard to this clone: One base away lies a much larger clone, so this may be a sequencing read error. The same CDR3 is also encoded by other DNA sequences in this sample. The chain carries TRBV6-5 and TRBJ1-6; no clear D gene. Germline V lookup: CDR1 MNHEY, CDR2 SVGAGI. This CDR3 comprises 12 residues. V was cut by 5 bases and J by 7 bases, with 6 bases left in between. CDR3 amino acids: CASSLGNSPLHF. The CDR3 nucleotides are TGTGCCAGCAGTCTAGGGAATTCACCCCTCCACTTT.

The CDR3 DNA sequence: TGTGCCAGTAGTAAGCGGGACAGGGGGAACATTCAGTACTTC. Translation: CASSKRDRGNIQYF. This chain connects TRBV19 to TRBJ2-4; the match to TRBD1 covers 11 bases. The CDR3 has 14 amino acids. The V segment lost 4 bases and the J segment 7 bases; nucleotides outside the gene matches: 3. Germline CDR1 is LNHDA and CDR2 is SQIVND (reference sequence).

This clone was counted a single time. The chain couples TRBV30 to TRBJ1-1; D gene unclear. Germline V gene sequence: CDR1 GTSNPN, CDR2 SVGIG (reference sequence). The CDR3 contains 12 residues. V lost 4 bases, J lost 0 bases, and 6 bases lay in between. The CDR3 region has the DNA TGTGCCTGGAACAACATGAACACTGAAGCTTTCTTT. Translation gives CAWNNMNTEAFF.

The CDR3 DNA reads TGTGCCAGCAGCAAGACAGGGCAGGCTGGCTACACCTTC. Translated, it gives CASSKTGQAGYTF. J is TRBJ1-2 and V is TRBV5-6; 7 bases match TRBD1. Germline V gene lookup returns CDR1 SGHDT and CDR2 YYEEEE. This CDR3 is built from 13 residues. Trimming removed 4 bases from V and 7 bases from J; junction bases left unmatched: 7.

This clone has just one count. The genes are TRBV20-1 and TRBJ1-1; no definite D call. Germline-derived CDR1 and CDR2 are DFQATT and SNEGSKA (reference sequence). This CDR3 comprises 11 residues. CDR3 in DNA: TGCAGCCCGACCGTGGACACTGAAGCTTTCTTT. It codes for CSPTVDTEAFF.

The chain recombines TRBV28 with TRBJ2-6; no clear D gene. The CDR3 covers 15 residues. V lost 5 bases and J lost 4, with 12 bases in between. The germline gives CDR1 MDHEN, CDR2 SYDVKM. CDR3 DNA sequence: TGTGCCAGCAGTGGAGCCTCGTCCGGGGCCAACGTCCTGACTTTC. It yields the protein CASSGASSGANVLTF.

The rearrangement joins TRBV29-1 to TRBJ2-1; perhaps TRBD2 as D (7 bases). The germline V gene has CDR1 SQVTM and CDR2 ANQGSEA. The CDR3 is 13 amino acids. The CDR3 protein is CAGAASSYNEQFF. CDR3 bases: TGCGCGGGGGCGGCCAGCTCCTACAATGAGCAGTTCTTC.

The gene calls are TRBV5-6 and TRBJ2-7, with 11 nucleotides matching TRBD2. V was pared by 0 bases and J by 7 bases, with 9 bases of the junction left unmatched. CDR1 is SGHDT and CDR2 is YYEEEE in the germline V gene. The CDR3 has 16 residues. The CDR3 DNA is TGTGCCAGCAGCTTGGTGGGACTAGCGGCGGGAGAGGAGCAGTACTTC. Encoded protein: CASSLVGLAAGEEQYF.

Comments on this clone: At the DNA level, this CDR3 is encoded by other sequences in the same sample as well. The V gene is TRBV11-3, the J gene TRBJ1-6; tentatively, D is TRBD1 (5 bases). V was shortened by 5 bases and J by 6 bases, with 8 bases between the two germline ends. This CDR3 has 13 amino acids. The germline gives CDR1 SGHNT, CDR2 YENEEA. The DNA for the CDR3 is TGTGCCAGCAGCAGGGGTGGTAATTCACCCCTCCACTTT. As protein: CASSRGGNSPLHF. The entire variable domain, with the rest obtained from reference TRBV11-3 and TRBJ1-6, is as follows: EAGVVQSPRYKIIEKKQPVAFWCNPISGHNTLYWYLQNLGQGPELLIRYENEEAVDDSQLPKDRFSAERLKGVDSTLKIQPAELGDSAVYLCASSRGGNSPLHFGNGTRLTVT.